Presented here are 12 T cell receptor beta chains from one specimen sequenced in a study of shared clonotypes between healthy human individuals. Using immunoSEQ multiplex PCR, the repertoire was profiled, and TCRdb retains in-frame clones only, with some absent. The sample lists 2 million to 2.5 million clones, approximately 94% occurring once. The sequenced sample consisted of naive CD4+ T cells sorted from blood. The subset: CD45RA+ positively selected. Every receptor here comes from a man aged 18 to 35 in good health.

About this clone: The sample has other DNA sequences that encode this CDR3 too. This chain joins TRBV7-2 and TRBJ2-3; 15 positions agree with TRBD2. The V gene's germline CDR1 is SGHTA and CDR2 FQGNSA. This CDR3 is built from 16 residues. Losses at the gene ends were 4 bases for V and 4 bases for J; bases not matched to a gene: 3. CDR3 nucleotide sequence: TGTGCCAGCAGCTCGGGACTAGCGGGGGGCGCAGATACGCAGTATTTT. This encodes CASSSGLAGGADTQYF.

Written as DNA, the CDR3 is TGTGCCAGCAGGTTGACAGGGTGGACTGAAGCTTTCTTT. It codes for CASRLTGWTEAFF. The chain has TRBV11-2 and TRBJ1-1; 7 positions agree with TRBD1. This CDR3 is built from 13 residues. The ends lost 6 bases at V and 5 bases at J; junction bases unmatched: 6. CDR1 is SGHAT, CDR2 FQNNGV, per germline.

This clone showed up just a few times. This chain links TRBV6-1 with TRBJ1-2; TRBD1 is a possible D gene (5 bases). Germline CDR1 reads MNHNS; CDR2 reads SASEGT. This CDR3 region has 13 residues. V was pared by 11 bases and J by 2 bases, with 15 bases between. The CDR3 region is CAYMGEGNYGYTF. CDR3 nucleotide sequence: TGTGCCTACATGGGGGAGGGGAACTATGGCTACACCTTC.

This clone has just one count. This sequence joins TRBV30 and TRBJ1-1; a weak D match, TRBD1 (5 bases). From germline, CDR1 is GTSNPN and CDR2 SVGIG (reference sequence). V lost 5 bases, J lost 3 bases, and 10 bases lay in between. This CDR3 is 12 amino acids long. The CDR3 bases are TGTGCCTGGGACAGCGGGTACACTGAAGCTTTCTTT. Translating it yields CAWDSGYTEAFF. Using reference TRBV30 and TRBJ1-1 for the parts outside the CDR3, the full variable domain is SQTIHQWPATLVQPVGSPLSLECTVEGTSNPNLYWYRQAAGRGLQLLFYSVGIGQISSEVPQNLSASRPQDRQFILSSKKLLLSDSGFYLCAWDSGYTEAFFGQGTRLTVV.

This clone was recorded a few times. The chain links TRBV30 to TRBJ2-2; TRBD1 agrees at 7 bases. The V segment lost 3 bases and the J segment 0 bases; nucleotides outside the gene matches: 7. CDR3 length: 16 residues. In germline, CDR1 is GTSNPN, CDR2 SVGIG (reference sequence). Here the CDR3 DNA reads TGTGCCTGGAGCGCCGGGACAGACACGAACACCGGGGAGCTGTTTTTT. Residues: CAWSAGTDTNTGELFF.

This clone was detected once. J is TRBJ1-1 and V is TRBV19; D gene unclear. Trimming cost V 4 bases and J 0 bases, with 6 bases left between them. Germline loops: CDR1 LNHDA, CDR2 SQIVND (reference sequence). This CDR3 spans 13 amino acids. The CDR3 loop reads CASSREMNTEAFF. The CDR3 region has the DNA TGTGCCAGTAGTAGGGAGATGAACACTGAAGCTTTCTTT.

The V call is TRBV6-5, the J call TRBJ2-7, with 13 nucleotides matching TRBD2. V dropped 2 bases and J dropped 7; count of bases not matched to a gene: 8. Germline V lookup: CDR1 MNHEY, CDR2 SVGAGI. The CDR3 consists of 16 residues. The CDR3 DNA reads as TGTGCCAGCAGTTACGGGACTAGCGGGGCGCTGAGGGAGCAGTACTTC. Amino acid sequence: CASSYGTSGALREQYF.

The genes are TRBV6-1 and TRBJ2-1, with D tentatively TRBD2 (6 bases). The V gene lost 5 bases and the J gene lost 5 bases, with 16 bases spanning the gap. The CDR3 has 15 amino acids. Per germline, CDR1 MNHNS and CDR2 SASEGT. CDR3 nucleotide sequence: TGTGCCAGCAGTTCCCGTGGCGCGGGGAACAATGAGCAGTTCTTC. The encoded protein is CASSSRGAGNNEQFF.

The chain's CDR3 is CATYIGLYGEQYF. Here the CDR3 DNA reads TGTGCCACCTATATTGGCCTCTACGGCGAGCAGTACTTC. V gene TRBV6-1 combines with J gene TRBJ2-7; D not certain. Deletions cut 10 bases from V and 6 bases from J, with 19 bases between. The germline V gene has CDR1 MNHNS and CDR2 SASEGT. The CDR3 covers 13 residues.

The chain employs TRBV6-5 and TRBJ1-1; D remains ambiguous. CDR1 is MNHEY and CDR2 is SVGAGI in the germline V gene. Trimming removed 0 bases from V and 0 bases from J, with 5 bases in between. The CDR3 extends over 14 amino acids. CDR3 residues: CASSYSTVNTEAFF. Written as DNA, the CDR3 is TGTGCCAGCAGTTACTCGACGGTGAACACTGAAGCTTTCTTT.

This clone was observed a few times. The CDR3 nucleotides are TGCGCCAGCAGCTTGGAGGGCGTAGCCTACGAGCAGTACTTC. The encoded protein is CASSLEGVAYEQYF. The chain couples TRBV5-1 to TRBJ2-7; D is ambiguous. The CDR3 covers 14 residues. Germline V gene sequence: CDR1 SGHRS, CDR2 YFSETQ. The ends were cut back, 0 bases at V and 2 bases at J, with 9 bases in the middle.

The genes are TRBV28 and TRBJ2-2; D not certain. V lost 4 bases and J 4 bases, leaving 13 bases between the germline ends. Germline V gives CDR1 MDHEN, CDR2 SYDVKM. CDR3 length: 15 amino acids. This CDR3 is CASSSPSFGTGELFF. The DNA of the CDR3 is TGTGCCAGCAGTTCCCCGAGTTTTGGCACCGGGGAGCTGTTTTTT.